This TCR beta chain was found in a study of blood T cell repertoires in COVID-19. The wider study: Donors in the United States, Italy and Spain gave samples during acute or convalescent COVID-19. PBMCs, B-cell-depleted T cells, or T cells provided the cDNA or gDNA that made up the material.

In the study's own analysis: Using reference gene primer amplification, nucleated cell counts were estimated. Only in-frame clones appear in the TCRdb table, and some are missing; sequencing was by immunoSEQ multiplex PCR. That table is the source of V, J and clone size, and D and trimming were worked out from the DNA. The profile shows more than 250,000 clones, around 85% of them singletons. The CDR3 sequence is 17 residues long. V was clipped by 3 bases and J by 2 bases, with 20 bases between them. Germline-derived CDR1 and CDR2 are LNHDA and SQIVND (reference sequence). The receptor's source is a woman aged 25 to 39 who had recovered from COVID-19. The V gene is TRBV19, the J gene TRBJ2-7, with a weak D call TRBD2 (6 bases). The sequenced material came from peripheral blood. This CDR3 reads CASSIGGAHEYPYEQYF. In DNA, the CDR3 is TGTGCCAGTAGTATTGGCGGGGCACACGAATACCCCTACGAGCAGTACTTC.